The present T cell receptor (beta chain) was sequenced within a study of vaccination and CD4 T cells after COVID-19. For the study at large: Overlapping peptides of the spike proteins of SARS-CoV-2, HCoV-NL63, HCoV-OC43 and HCoV-229E were used for cell stimulation.

Once obtained from cultured CD4+ T cells, the DNA was sequenced using the Oncomine TCR Beta short-read assay. TCRdb re-called the PCR reads with MiXCR, one entry per CDR3 protein. The sample has approximately 17,000 distinct CDR3 sequences; approximately 40% are singletons. This clonotype was observed a few times. What it binds is not known. CDR1 MGHRA and CDR2 YSYEKL come from the germline V gene. V lost 5 bases, J lost 3 bases, and 20 bases lay in between. This CDR3 has 17 residues. The sample's treatment: roughly 10-day PBMC culture with coronavirus spike peptide pools or control peptides (ViraFEST assay).

The sequencing input was CD4+ T cells from blood, cultured in vitro. The chain recombines TRBV4-1 with TRBJ1-3, with TRBD1 as a possible D gene (6 bases). The TCR sequence derives from a human donor who had recovered from COVID-19. CDR3 sequence reads: CASSDRFPGAGGNTIYF. The DNA for the CDR3 is TGCGCCAGCAGCGATCGGTTCCCAGGGGCTGGTGGAAACACCATATATTTT.